A selection of T cell receptor beta chains follows, all from one sample in a study of T cells in lung cancer brain metastases. The repertoire was sequenced with immunoSEQ multiplex PCR; TCRdb's copy has only in-frame clones and lacks some. Of some 3,200 clones detected, around nine tenths appear once; the ten largest clones hold about a tenth. Sample: tumor tissue from the primary lung tumor. These receptors all stem from a man aged 60-69 years with non-small cell lung cancer. Each CDR3 is given with its conserved first and last residue. A D gene is named only where the DNA matches it firmly. Clone size is given for some rows only: seen once, a few or many times, or a class if the clone is expanded.

D gene | J gene | V gene | clone size | CDR3 protein | CDR3 DNA
- | TRBJ1-2 | TRBV20-1 | - | CSARSKGPSFF | TGCAGTGCTAGATCCAAAGGACCTTCTTTCTTC
- | TRBJ1-2 | TRBV13 | - | CASSRTKGSNYGYTF | TGTGCCAGCAGCCGAACTAAGGGGTCCAACTATGGCTACACCTTC
- | TRBJ2-5 | TRBV7-8 | - | CASSSPRGLKTQYF | TGTGCCAGCAGCTCCCCCCGGGGTTTGAAGACCCAGTACTTC
- | TRBJ1-4 | TRBV29-1 | - | CSVTGSLNEKLFF | TGCAGCGTTACAGGGAGCCTTAATGAAAAACTGTTTTTT
TRBD1 | TRBJ1-4 | TRBV10-3 | - | CVITPGQGSEKLFF | TGTGTCATCACCCCGGGACAGGGTAGTGAAAAACTGTTTTTT
TRBD2 | TRBJ2-7 | TRBV5-1 | few | CASSLETSGARSSYEQYF | TGCGCCAGCAGCTTGGAGACTAGCGGGGCACGGAGCTCCTACGAGCAGTACTTC
- | TRBJ1-1 | TRBV6-5 | - | CASKTRGGFTEAFF | TGTGCCAGCAAAACGAGGGGGGGATTTACTGAAGCTTTCTTT
- | TRBJ1-2 | TRBV6-1 | few | CASSEWQGRGYTF | TGTGCCAGCAGTGAGTGGCAGGGGCGGGGCTACACCTTC
- | TRBJ2-3 | TRBV5-1 | - | CASSLAAVDTQYF | TGCGCCAGCAGCTTGGCGGCGGTGGATACGCAGTATTTT
TRBD1 | TRBJ1-3 | TRBV6-1 | once | CASSVGQGGGNTIYF | TGTGCCAGCAGTGTCGGACAGGGCGGCGGAAACACCATATATTTT
- | TRBJ2-7 | TRBV4-2 | - | CASSQESAGEQYF | TGTGCCAGCAGCCAAGAGTCTGCCGGCGAGCAGTACTTC
- | TRBJ2-2 | TRBV7-2 | - | CASSLDGGANTGELFF | TGTGCCAGCAGCCTGGACGGGGGCGCGAACACCGGGGAGCTGTTTTTT
- | TRBJ1-2 | TRBV4-2 | - | CASSQDAGTNYGYTF | TGTGCCAGCAGCCAAGATGCGGGGACTAACTATGGCTACACCTTC
TRBD2 | TRBJ2-5 | TRBV11-2 | - | CASSLVARGAFQETQYF | TGTGCCAGCAGCTTAGTTGCGCGGGGGGCCTTCCAAGAGACCCAGTACTTC
- | TRBJ1-1 | TRBV5-4 | - | CASQLSTRNTEAFF | TGTGCCAGCCAACTTTCGACGCGGAACACTGAAGCTTTCTTT
- | TRBJ1-4 | TRBV5-1 | - | CASSMGRATNEKLFF | TGCGCCAGCAGCATGGGACGGGCAACTAATGAAAAACTGTTTTTT
- | TRBJ1-1 | TRBV6-5 | - | CASSYSRRKVTEAFF | TGTGCCAGCAGTTATTCGCGTAGGAAGGTCACTGAAGCTTTCTTT
TRBD1 | TRBJ1-1 | TRBV5-1 | - | CASSFGTGENTEAFF | TGCGCCAGCAGCTTCGGCACAGGGGAGAACACTGAAGCTTTCTTT
- | TRBJ1-1 | TRBV7-9 | - | CASSLSGQGRAFF | TGTGCCAGCAGCTTATCCGGGCAGGGCAGAGCTTTCTTT
- | TRBJ1-6 | TRBV7-2 | - | CASSSYSPLHF | TGTGCCAGCAGCTCTTATTCACCCCTCCACTTT
- | TRBJ2-5 | TRBV5-1 | - | CASSLVGETQYF | TGCGCCAGCAGCTTGGTAGGAGAGACCCAGTACTTC
TRBD2 | TRBJ2-7 | TRBV7-2 | - | CASMLAGGYEQYF | TGTGCCAGCATGCTAGCGGGAGGCTACGAGCAGTACTTC
- | TRBJ2-7 | TRBV29-1 | few | CSVEAGREYEQYF | TGCAGCGTTGAGGCGGGACGCGAATACGAGCAGTACTTC
- | TRBJ2-3 | TRBV9 | - | CASSPGQPSTDTQYF | TGTGCCAGCAGCCCCGGACAGCCAAGCACAGATACGCAGTATTTT
TRBD2 | TRBJ2-7 | TRBV19 | - | CASSVTGTSAYEQYF | TGTGCCAGTAGTGTCACCGGGACTAGCGCCTACGAGCAGTACTTC
- | TRBJ2-7 | TRBV25-1 | once | CASSEPRGGAYAEQYF | TGTGCCAGCAGTGAACCCAGGGGAGGTGCTTACGCGGAGCAGTACTTC
- | TRBJ1-2 | TRBV5-1 | - | CASSSGRGTNYGYTF | TGCGCCAGCAGCTCGGGGAGGGGGACGAACTATGGCTACACCTTC
TRBD2 | TRBJ2-3 | TRBV5-4 | - | CASSNKGLAVYTDTQYF | TGTGCCAGCAGCAATAAGGGACTAGCGGTCTACACAGATACGCAGTATTTT
- | TRBJ1-2 | TRBV28 | - | CASSFPPTGYGYTF | TGTGCCAGTAGTTTCCCTCCCACAGGCTATGGCTACACCTTC
TRBD1 | TRBJ2-7 | TRBV9 | - | CASTPGTGAYEQYF | TGTGCCAGCACACCGGGGACAGGGGCCTACGAGCAGTACTTC
- | TRBJ1-2 | TRBV5-1 | - | CASSGGQSSYGYTF | TGCGCCAGCAGCGGAGGACAGTCCTCCTATGGCTACACCTTC
- | TRBJ2-7 | TRBV7-9 | - | CASSSYTSYEQYF | TGTGCCAGCAGCTCGTACACCTCCTACGAGCAGTACTTC
TRBD1 | TRBJ1-1 | TRBV19 | - | CASTDRGTPGNTEAFF | TGTGCCAGTACGGACAGGGGAACGCCTGGGAACACTGAAGCTTTCTTT
- | TRBJ1-1 | TRBV5-4 | - | CASSLRSANTEAFF | TGTGCCAGCAGCTTGAGGTCAGCGAACACTGAAGCTTTCTTT
- | TRBJ1-5 | TRBV5-1 | - | CASSLDSNQPQHF | TGCGCCAGCAGCTTGGATAGCAATCAGCCCCAGCATTTT
TRBD1 | TRBJ1-2 | TRBV19 | - | CATTEPASRGMSYTF | TGTGCCACCACAGAACCCGCCAGCAGGGGGATGTCCTACACCTTC
TRBD1 | TRBJ1-2 | TRBV5-1 | - | CASSTGQVNGYTF | TGCGCCAGCAGCACGGGACAGGTTAATGGCTACACCTTC
- | TRBJ1-4 | TRBV5-1 | - | CASSFFPATNEKLFF | TGCGCCAGCAGCTTCTTCCCGGCAACTAATGAAAAACTGTTTTTT
TRBD1 | TRBJ1-1 | TRBV6-6 | - | CASRDRGVVNTEAFF | TGTGCCAGCAGGGACAGGGGGGTTGTGAACACTGAAGCTTTCTTT
- | TRBJ2-7 | TRBV5-6 | - | CASSPYTAVEQYF | TGTGCCAGCAGCCCCTATACAGCGGTCGAGCAGTACTTC
- | TRBJ1-3 | TRBV18 | - | CVSSPMGTGNTIYF | TGTGTCAGCTCACCGATGGGGACTGGAAACACCATATATTTT
TRBD1 | TRBJ1-2 | TRBV29-1 | - | CSVPRTGAYGYTF | TGCAGCGTTCCCCGGACAGGAGCCTATGGCTACACCTTC